Below are 30 T cell receptor beta chains sequenced from a single sample in a study of blood T cell repertoires in COVID-19. The assay was immunoSEQ multiplex PCR, and TCRdb's table has in-frame clones only and misses some. The sample contains 55,000 to 70,000 clones, roughly 80% of which appear only once. Specimen: peripheral blood. Receptor source: a human donor in a cohort sampled during active COVID-19.

The chain joins TRBV28 to TRBJ2-1; 7 bases line up with TRBD2. Germline CDR1 MDHEN, CDR2 SYDVKM. V dropped 3 bases and J dropped 4; count of bases not matched to a gene: 9. The CDR3 is 16 residues long. The CDR3 sequence is CASSFPIGRVYNEQFF. CDR3 nucleotide sequence: TGTGCCAGCAGTTTCCCCATAGGGAGGGTTTACAATGAGCAGTTCTTC.

This chain uses TRBV11-2 with TRBJ2-5, with 10 bases lining up with TRBD2. The CDR3 has 15 residues. The germline V gene has CDR1 SGHAT and CDR2 FQNNGV. V lost 4 bases to trimming and J lost 7 bases; unmatched junction nucleotides: 9. The CDR3 protein is CASSWVPQRGGTQYF. The CDR3 bases are TGTGCCAGCAGCTGGGTTCCTCAGCGGGGGGGGACCCAGTACTTC.

This chain links TRBV7-2 with TRBJ1-2; 9 nucleotides match TRBD1. The CDR3 contains 15 residues. Losses at the gene ends were 5 bases for V and 8 bases for J; bases not matched to a gene: 12. The germline CDR1 and CDR2 sequences are SGHTA and FQGNSA. CDR3 bases: TGTGCCAGCAGCCTAGGACAGGGGTTTGTTAACGGCTACACCTTC. Translating it yields CASSLGQGFVNGYTF.

This clone has more than one count but fewer than ten. The chain employs TRBV7-8 and TRBJ1-1; D is unresolved. V lost 4 bases to trimming and J lost 4 bases, with 10 bases between them. The CDR3 spans 13 residues. CDR1 and CDR2 (germline): SGHVS, FQNEAQ. This CDR3 reads CASSSTYGTEAFF. The CDR3 DNA reads TGTGCCAGCAGCTCCACCTACGGCACTGAAGCTTTCTTT.

The J gene is TRBJ2-7, the V gene TRBV5-1; tentative D call: TRBD1 (5 bases). CDR3 length: 14 amino acids. V was trimmed by 1 base and J by 1 base, leaving 9 bases between them. Germline values: CDR1 SGHRS, CDR2 YFSETQ. Here the CDR3 reads CASSLFPGSYEQYF. The CDR3 bases are TGCGCCAGCAGCTTGTTCCCAGGGTCCTACGAGCAGTACTTC.

The V call is TRBV7-8, the J call TRBJ1-2; 7 bases fit TRBD1. This CDR3 is 15 amino acids long. V shed 5 bases, J shed 5 bases, and the junction held 11 bases outside the gene matches. Germline V CDR1 and CDR2: SGHVS, FQNEAQ. CDR3 coding DNA: TGTGCCAGCAGCCCAGAACCGGGACAGCCTTATGGCTACACCTTC. Translation gives CASSPEPGQPYGYTF. The complete variable domain, with remaining parts taken from reference TRBV7-8 and TRBJ1-2, reads GAGVSQSPRYKVAKRGQDVALRCDPISGHVSLFWYQQALGQGPEFLTYFQNEAQLDKSGLPSDRFFAERPEGSVSTLKIQRTQQEDSAVYLCASSPEPGQPYGYTFGSGTRLTVV.

This clone is a singleton in its sample. The chain combines TRBV6-1 with TRBJ1-4; 8 bases are a match to TRBD1. This CDR3 comprises 14 residues. Germline CDR1 MNHNS, CDR2 SASEGT. The V and J ends lost 2 bases and 7 bases, in that order; junction bases with no gene match: 3. This CDR3 is CASSEQGASEKLFF. In DNA, the CDR3 is TGTGCCAGCAGTGAACAGGGGGCAAGTGAAAAACTGTTTTTT.

As concerns this clone: The same CDR3 also results from other DNA sequences found in this sample. V and J are TRBV7-2 and TRBJ2-3, with 16 bases fitting TRBD2. The CDR3 has 17 amino acids. With 0 bases clipped from V and 5 bases from J, the junction kept 2 bases outside the gene matches. In germline, CDR1 is SGHTA, CDR2 FQGNSA. The CDR3 DNA reads as TGTGCCAGCAGCTTAGCGGGACTAGCGGGAGGGCGAGATACGCAGTATTTT. It codes for CASSLAGLAGGRDTQYF.

V gene TRBV5-4 combines with J gene TRBJ2-6; TRBD2 matches 16 bases. Germline V lookup: CDR1 SGHNT, CDR2 YYREEE (reference sequence). There are 19 residues in the CDR3. J gave up 0 bases and V 4 bases, and 4 bases lay outside the gene matches. The CDR3 region is CASSQGLAGGFSGANVLTF. The CDR3 nucleotides read TGTGCCAGCAGCCAGGGACTAGCGGGAGGGTTCTCTGGGGCCAACGTCCTGACTTTC.

The chain carries TRBV19 and TRBJ2-2, with TRBD1 matching over 8 bases. Germline V gene sequence: CDR1 LNHDA, CDR2 SQIVND (reference sequence). The CDR3 consists of 16 residues. The V gene end was trimmed by 2 bases and the J gene end by 4 bases; junction bases not matched to a gene: 6. The CDR3 loop reads CASSIPGQGGTGELFF. The CDR3 DNA reads as TGTGCCAGTAGTATACCAGGACAGGGCGGCACCGGGGAGCTGTTTTTT.

CDR3 loop: CATTRGGQNYEQYF. The CDR3 nucleotides are TGTGCCACCACGAGGGGAGGTCAGAACTACGAGCAGTACTTC. This sequence joins TRBV2 and TRBJ2-7; possibly TRBD2 for D (6 bases). Germline loops: CDR1 SNHLY, CDR2 FYNNEI. Trimming stripped 10 bases from V and 3 bases from J, with 19 bases between. This CDR3 comprises 14 residues.

The chain is built from TRBV7-8 and TRBJ1-1, with 8 bases aligning to TRBD1. V trimming: 0 bases; J trimming: 1 base; junction bases outside the gene matches: 1. In germline, CDR1 is SGHVS, CDR2 FQNEAQ. The CDR3 is made up of 15 amino acids. The CDR3, as DNA: TGTGCCAGCAGCTTAGCCAGGGGGCGGAACACTGAAGCTTTCTTT. Its protein product is CASSLARGRNTEAFF.

J is TRBJ1-6 and V is TRBV30; D remains ambiguous. Germline loops: CDR1 GTSNPN, CDR2 SVGIG (reference sequence). The CDR3 loop spans 15 amino acids. The V end was cut by 1 base, the J end by 7 bases, with 14 bases between. DNA for the CDR3: TGTGCCTGGAGTGAGGCGGGGATCCAGAATTCACCCCTCCACTTT. Its translation is CAWSEAGIQNSPLHF.

The chain joins TRBV2 to TRBJ1-2; D possibly corresponds to TRBD1 (6 bases). Germline CDR1 SNHLY, CDR2 FYNNEI. This CDR3 has 16 residues. V was shortened by 5 bases and J by 4 bases, with 20 bases between the two germline ends. The CDR3 here is CASSTRGGSMGYGYTF. The CDR3 DNA reads as TGTGCCAGCAGTACGAGGGGGGGGTCTATGGGCTATGGCTACACCTTC.

The chain recombines TRBV6-2 or TRBV6-3 with TRBJ2-7, with 7 bases identical to TRBD1. Losses at the gene ends were 5 bases for V and 0 bases for J; bases not matched to a gene: 4. The CDR3 runs to 14 residues. Looked up from germline, CDR1 is MNHEY and CDR2 is SVGEGT. The CDR3 nucleotides read TGTGCCAGCAGTCTCAGACAGGGCTCCTACGAGCAGTACTTC. Protein sequence: CASSLRQGSYEQYF.

About this clone itself: An end of the junction differs from the germline gene, which may be a read error. This chain connects TRBV7-7 to TRBJ2-6; D is unclear. CDR3 length: 15 amino acids. From germline, CDR1 is SSHAT and CDR2 FNYEAQ (reference sequence). The CDR3, as DNA: TGTGCTAGCACCCCATTGCGTCCTGGGGCCAACGTCCTGACTTTC. Protein sequence: CASTPLRPGANVLTF.

This chain connects TRBV28 to TRBJ1-2; weak D call: TRBD1 (6 bases). The germline V gene encodes CDR1 MDHEN and CDR2 SYDVKM. This CDR3 contains 15 residues. Trimming removed 10 bases from V and 7 bases from J, with 25 bases in between. The DNA for the CDR3 is TGTGCCATCCTGATGCAAAGACAGGTTCAGTCTGGCTACACCTTC. Its translation is CAILMQRQVQSGYTF.

This clone was found a few times. The J gene is TRBJ1-2, the V gene TRBV5-4; no clear D gene. The germline V gene has CDR1 SGHNT and CDR2 YYREEE (reference sequence). CDR3 length: 14 amino acids. V lost 1 base to trimming and J lost 3 bases, with 10 bases between them. This CDR3 reads CASSLSTVYYGYTF. The CDR3 DNA is TGTGCCAGCAGCTTGAGTACAGTATACTATGGCTACACCTTC. The full variable domain, its missing parts supplied by reference TRBV5-4 and TRBJ1-2, is ETGVTQSPTHLIKTRGQQVTLRCSSQSGHNTVSWYQQALGQGPQFIFQYYREEENGRGNFPPRFSGLQFPNYSSELNVNALELDDSALYLCASSLSTVYYGYTFGSGTRLTVV.

This clone appeared a single time. This chain connects TRBV4-3 to TRBJ2-4; 8 nucleotides agree with TRBD1. J was trimmed by 4 bases and V by 0 bases; bases with no gene match: 8. In germline, CDR1 is LGHNA, CDR2 YSLEER. The CDR3 is 17 residues long. The CDR3 sequence: CASSQDGAGGGKNIQYF. The CDR3 DNA sequence: TGCGCCAGCAGCCAAGACGGGGCAGGGGGCGGAAAAAACATTCAGTACTTC.

The rearrangement joins TRBV7-9 to TRBJ2-2; TRBD1 matches 8 bases. The germline V gene has CDR1 SEHNR and CDR2 FQNEAQ (reference sequence). Trimming took 1 base from V and 1 from J; bases not matched to a gene: 8. The CDR3 consists of 18 residues. The CDR3: CASSLGALRGLNTGELFF. CDR3 in DNA: TGTGCCAGCAGCTTAGGGGCCCTCAGGGGGCTGAACACCGGGGAGCTGTTTTTT.

The chain has TRBV3-1 (or the pseudogene TRBV3-2) and TRBJ1-4; possible D gene TRBD1, 5 bases. CDR3 size: 13 residues. Germline-derived CDR1 and CDR2 are LGHDT and YNNKEL (reference sequence). Trimming pared 4 bases from V and 8 bases from J, leaving 11 bases between. CDR3 sequence: CASSRPGGEKLFF. DNA for the CDR3: TGTGCCAGCAGCCGCCCCGGGGGGGAAAAACTGTTTTTT.

CDR3 nucleotide sequence: TGTGCCAGCAGCTTAGGACTAGGTGGTCATGAGCAGTTCTTC. Translating it yields CASSLGLGGHEQFF. This chain connects TRBV7-2 to TRBJ2-1; possible D gene TRBD2, 6 bases. Germline V gives CDR1 SGHTA, CDR2 FQGNSA. Between the trimmed V and J ends, which lost 1 base and 8 bases, there was a span of 12 bases. CDR3 size: 14 residues.

This clone turned up a few times. J is TRBJ2-6 and V is TRBV6-6, with D perhaps TRBD1 (7 bases). Germline CDR1 MNHNY, CDR2 SVGAGI (reference sequence). This CDR3 comprises 18 residues. Between the trimmed V and J ends, which lost 5 bases and 0 bases, there was a span of 17 bases. The CDR3 spells CASSPPGRGASGANVLTF. The CDR3 DNA reads TGTGCCAGCAGTCCCCCGGGCAGGGGGGCCTCTGGGGCCAACGTCCTGACTTTC.

This clone was seen a single time. CDR3 sequence: CSVVPGRQPQHF. As DNA, the CDR3 is TGCAGCGTTGTTCCAGGGAGGCAGCCCCAGCATTTT. V usage is TRBV29-1 and J usage is TRBJ1-5, with D perhaps TRBD1 (5 bases). Trimming stripped 4 bases from V and 7 bases from J, with 11 bases between. CDR3 length equals 12 residues. Looked up from germline, CDR1 is SQVTM and CDR2 is ANQGSEA.

The V call is TRBV27, the J call TRBJ2-6, with a tentative D call TRBD2 (6 bases). Trimming shortened V by 6 bases and J by 2 bases, and 20 bases separated the two germline ends. The CDR3 is 18 residues long. The germline V gene has CDR1 MNHEY and CDR2 SMNVEV (reference sequence). The CDR3 is CASSSVPLSGAGANVLTF. CDR3 nucleotide sequence: TGTGCCAGCAGCTCAGTTCCCCTCTCGGGGGCTGGGGCCAACGTCCTGACTTTC.

The chain has TRBV4-3 and TRBJ2-3; 12 nucleotides match TRBD2. CDR3 length: 16 amino acids. Germline loops: CDR1 LGHNA, CDR2 YSLEER. The junction had 5 bases not matched to a gene; V was cut back by 1 base and J by 6 bases. CDR3 sequence: CASSQVLAGGADTQYF. The CDR3 bases are TGCGCCAGCAGCCAAGTACTAGCGGGAGGTGCGGATACGCAGTATTTT.

The V call is TRBV5-6, the J call TRBJ1-2; possible D gene TRBD1, 5 bases. Trimming took 2 bases from V and 1 from J, leaving 9 bases between them. CDR1 SGHDT and CDR2 YYEEEE come from the germline V gene. The CDR3 spans 14 residues. This CDR3 reads CASSFPTDNYGYTF. The CDR3 nucleotides read TGTGCCAGCAGCTTCCCGACAGATAACTATGGCTACACCTTC.

This clone showed up just once. The V gene is TRBV19, the J gene TRBJ1-4; D is unresolved. V gave up 7 bases and J gave up 0 bases, with 12 bases separating them. CDR1 is LNHDA and CDR2 is SQIVND in the germline V gene (reference sequence). The CDR3 runs to 15 residues. The DNA for the CDR3 is TGTGCCAGTAACTGGGCCCATGCAACTAATGAAAAACTGTTTTTT. It translates to CASNWAHATNEKLFF.

This chain joins TRBV5-1 and TRBJ2-7, with 8 bases lining up with TRBD1. The J segment lost 3 bases and the V segment lost 0 bases, leaving 5 bases of the junction unmatched. This CDR3 comprises 15 residues. Germline-derived CDR1 and CDR2 are SGHRS and YFSETQ. The CDR3 region is CASSLGTGGLYEQYF. The DNA for the CDR3 is TGCGCCAGCAGCTTGGGCACAGGGGGTCTCTACGAGCAGTACTTC.

This chain links TRBV12-3 or TRBV12-4 with TRBJ2-2; tentatively, D is TRBD2 (5 bases). With 3 bases removed from V and 6 bases from J, the gap between germline ends came to 8 bases. The CDR3 totals 13 residues. CDR3 region: CASSFSGPGELFF. The CDR3 nucleotides are TGTGCCAGCAGTTTCAGCGGCCCCGGGGAGCTGTTTTTT.